This is a list of T cell receptor beta chains from one sample in a study of shared clonotypes between healthy human individuals. The protocol was immunoSEQ multiplex PCR, while the TCRdb copy is restricted to in-frame clones and leaves out a portion. The table lists approximately 1.1 million clones, approximately 78% of them singletons. Material for sequencing was memory CD4+ T cells from PBMCs. All receptors come from a man between 18 and 35 years old in good health. Some clones in this sample may be carry-over from other donors' samples. Each CDR3 is given with its conserved first and last residue. Fields, in order: clone size, J gene, V gene, D gene, CDR3 DNA, CDR3 protein. The D gene is left open where the match is weak. Only part of the rows carry a size: once, few, many, or a class if the clone is expanded.

.,TRBJ2-1,TRBV16,.,TGTGCCAGCAGCCAATCAAGGGGTAGCAATGAGCAGTTCTTC,CASSQSRGSNEQFF
few,TRBJ1-2,TRBV19,TRBD1,TGTGCCGCCAAGCCACAGGGGCAAGATGGCTACACCTTC,CAAKPQGQDGYTF
once,TRBJ2-1,TRBV27,.,TGTGCCAGCAGTTCGTACGAGGGACTGGGCAATGAGCAGTTCTTC,CASSSYEGLGNEQFF
.,TRBJ2-7,TRBV6-5,TRBD1,TGTGCCAGCAGTTATGGGACAGGGGGCTCCTACGAGCAGTACTTC,CASSYGTGGSYEQYF
once,TRBJ2-7,TRBV19,TRBD1,TGTGCCAGTAGCAACAACAGGGGTCGGAACGAGCAGTACTTC,CASSNNRGRNEQYF
.,TRBJ2-5,TRBV29-1,TRBD1,TGCAGTTGGCCGGGGGACAGGGGGCGGGAGACCCAGTACTTC,CSWPGDRGRETQYF
.,TRBJ1-2,TRBV5-1,.,TGCGCCAGCAGCCCACGACAGCCTCCAAACTATGGCTACACCTTC,CASSPRQPPNYGYTF
.,TRBJ1-2,TRBV5-1,TRBD1,TGCGCCAGCAGGACAGGGGAGGGCGGCTACACCTTC,CASRTGEGGYTF
.,TRBJ2-1,TRBV5-1,.,TGCGCCAGCAGCCCAAAAATACCCCAAGACAGGAGCTCCTACAATGAGCAGTTCTTC,CASSPKIPQDRSSYNEQFF
.,TRBJ2-1,TRBV7-3,.,TGTGCCAGCAGCTTACTAGCAGGTCTCCACAATGAGCAGTTCTTC,CASSLLAGLHNEQFF
.,TRBJ2-1,TRBV6-6,TRBD2,TGTGCCATCGGGGGGGCCAGGCCCTACAATGAGCAGTTCTTC,CAIGGARPYNEQFF